The clone carrying this TCR beta chain was detected many times. No antigen is known for it. The junction differs from germline at one of its ends, possibly a read error. Germline CDR1 is SGHVS and CDR2 is FNYEAQ. The CDR3 runs 12 residues. The source of the sample is a study of early T cells in non-severe SARS-CoV-2 infection. Study context: Sequencing used unsorted whole-blood bulk RNA, so chains lack pairing. Study observations and caveats: Anti-spike CD8 specificities were favored by VDJdb matching, whose results missed private and CD4 specificities.

Unique molecular identifiers (one per individual cDNA molecule) were attached. MiXCR, run by TCRdb on the 5' RACE reads, gives a single entry per CDR3 protein. Of under 35,000 distinct CDR3 sequences in the sample, just under 3% were seen once. The V and J genes are TRBV7-6 and TRBJ1-2, with a weak D call TRBD1 (6 bases). Sequencing input: whole blood. The clonotype was recovered from an adult who was a healthcare worker with PCR-confirmed SARS-CoV-2 infection or an uninfected control (not recorded which). The CDR3 loop is CASSLDGLGQEF. CDR3 nucleotides: TGTGCCAGCAGCTTAGATGGATTGGGACAAGAATTC.